This T cell receptor (beta chain) is from a study of a mutant IDH1 vaccine in newly diagnosed glioma. For the study at large: Radiotherapy, temozolomide, or both had been given previously, and both were given to most.

General study findings and limits: There seemed to be no relation between pseudoprogression and changes in top peripheral T cell clonotypes.

V was pared by 5 bases and J by 0 bases, with 1 base of the junction left unmatched. This CDR3 spans 13 amino acids. Germline CDR1 MDHEN, CDR2 SYDVKM. Time point here: week 23, last vaccination. Vaccination comprised doses that each held 300 ug of mutant IDH1 20-mer peptide, plus topical imiquimod. Generated by immunoSEQ multiplex PCR, the TCRdb table keeps only in-frame clones and is missing some. The top ten clones hold around 5.3% of a sample with 40,000 to 50,000 clones, around 76% of them seen once. This clone has a handful of counts. What it recognizes is unknown. The genes are TRBV28 and TRBJ2-7; 7 bases are shared with TRBD2. The specimen comprised PBMCs, sampled from a glioma patient whose treatment included an IDH1 peptide vaccine. The sequence came from a man aged 50 to 60 with glioma. The CDR3 nucleotides are TGTGCCAGCAGTCCGGGGGGCTCCTACGAGCAGTACTTC. Protein sequence: CASSPGGSYEQYF.